The source of this TCR beta chain is a study of T-cell memory formation after mild COVID-19. Study information: For the most part, TCR clusters were specific to one donor. Whole-study results and caveats: A second wave expanding day 15 to 37 was CD4+-biased; contracting clones were balanced. Pre-infection memory held some responding clones, suggesting pre-existing cross-reactive T cells responded.

TCRdb reanalysed the 5' RACE reads using MiXCR and keeps one entry per CDR3 protein. Of fewer than 550,000 distinct CDR3 sequences in the sample, around 20% were seen once. Germline CDR1 is SSHAT and CDR2 is FNYEAQ (reference sequence). The CDR3 is 13 residues long. About this clonotype itself: Its matching antigen is unknown.

The sequence was collected from an adult woman who had mild COVID-19 (a few samples of this study predate the infection). Cell type and time point are not known. The genes are TRBV7-7 and TRBJ1-1, with a possible D match to TRBD1 (6 bases). The material sequenced was PBMCs or a T cell subset sorted from them (not recorded which). CDR3 DNA: TGTGCTACCTGGGGGCCTGGGGGCACTGAAGCTTTCTTT. Translation: CATWGPGGTEAFF.